This is a list of T cell receptor beta chains from one sample in a study of blood T cell repertoires in COVID-19. The table came from immunoSEQ multiplex PCR; TCRdb's copy has only in-frame clones and leaves some out. The sample yields approximately 240,000 clones, around 82% seen once. The sample was peripheral blood. Receptors originate from a woman aged 80 or over with active or convalescent COVID-19. CDR3s include the opening cysteine and the closing phenylalanine or tryptophan. D genes are given only for firm matches. Clone size appears in some rows only: once, few, many, or a class for an expanded clone.

v_call: TRBV6-6
j_call: TRBJ2-7
d_call: TRBD2
clone_size: -
cdr3_aa: CASSRPSGAYEQYF
cdr3_nt: TGTGCCAGCAGCCGCCCTAGCGGGGCTTACGAGCAGTACTTC

v_call: TRBV4-1
j_call: TRBJ1-5
d_call: -
clone_size: -
cdr3_aa: CASSQEGQGGGQPQHF
cdr3_nt: TGCGCCAGCAGCCAAGAAGGCCAGGGAGGCGGTCAGCCCCAGCATTTT

v_call: TRBV15
j_call: TRBJ2-3
d_call: TRBD2
clone_size: -
cdr3_aa: CATSRGLAGRTDTQYF
cdr3_nt: TGTGCCACCAGCAGGGGACTAGCGGGTCGCACAGATACGCAGTATTTT

v_call: TRBV3-1/TRBV3-2
j_call: TRBJ1-6
d_call: TRBD1
clone_size: -
cdr3_aa: CASSPGTVSRYSYNSPLHF
cdr3_nt: TGTGCCAGCAGTCCCGGGACAGTGTCCCGCTACTCCTATAATTCACCCCTCCACTTT

v_call: TRBV28
j_call: TRBJ2-5
d_call: TRBD2
clone_size: -
cdr3_aa: CASSILGGGSQETQYF
cdr3_nt: TGTGCCAGCAGTATCCTCGGGGGGGGGTCACAAGAGACCCAGTACTTC

v_call: TRBV7-9
j_call: TRBJ2-3
d_call: -
clone_size: few
cdr3_aa: CASSSRGLYTQYF
cdr3_nt: TGTGCCAGCAGCAGCAGAGGGCTATATACGCAGTATTTT

v_call: TRBV19
j_call: TRBJ1-1
d_call: TRBD1
clone_size: -
cdr3_aa: CASSTDRDSRVSPRAEAFF
cdr3_nt: TGTGCCAGTAGTACCGACCGGGACAGCCGGGTATCCCCCCGGGCTGAAGCTTTCTTT

v_call: TRBV3-1/TRBV3-2
j_call: TRBJ1-2
d_call: -
clone_size: -
cdr3_aa: CASSHRADGYTF
cdr3_nt: TGTGCCAGCTCTCACAGGGCGGATGGCTACACCTTC

v_call: TRBV18
j_call: TRBJ1-1
d_call: TRBD1
clone_size: -
cdr3_aa: CASSPAQTGAMNTEAFF
cdr3_nt: TGTGCCAGCTCACCAGCGCAGACAGGGGCTATGAACACTGAAGCTTTCTTT

v_call: TRBV5-1
j_call: TRBJ1-4
d_call: TRBD1
clone_size: -
cdr3_aa: CASSLGTGEKLFF
cdr3_nt: TGCGCCAGCAGCTTGGGGACAGGGGAAAAACTGTTTTTT

v_call: TRBV12-3/TRBV12-4
j_call: TRBJ1-2
d_call: -
clone_size: -
cdr3_aa: CASSLHQGSYAF
cdr3_nt: TGTGCCAGCAGTTTGCATCAGGGGAGCTATGCCTTC

v_call: TRBV7-9
j_call: TRBJ1-1
d_call: -
clone_size: -
cdr3_aa: CASSLLGTSENTEAFF
cdr3_nt: TGTGCCAGCAGCCTCCTAGGGACATCCGAGAACACTGAAGCTTTCTTT

v_call: TRBV27
j_call: TRBJ1-1
d_call: TRBD1
clone_size: once
cdr3_aa: CASSLTGRNPEAFF
cdr3_nt: TGTGCCAGCAGTTTGACAGGGAGAAATCCTGAAGCTTTCTTT

v_call: TRBV19
j_call: TRBJ1-6
d_call: -
clone_size: -
cdr3_aa: CASSMFTGPNSPLHF
cdr3_nt: TGTGCCAGTAGTATGTTCACAGGGCCTAATTCACCCCTCCACTTT

v_call: TRBV9
j_call: TRBJ1-2
d_call: TRBD1
clone_size: -
cdr3_aa: CASSVDIEGARGYTF
cdr3_nt: TGTGCCAGCAGCGTAGATATCGAGGGGGCACGAGGCTACACCTTC

v_call: TRBV19
j_call: TRBJ2-2
d_call: -
clone_size: -
cdr3_aa: CASRSAPGVTTGELFF
cdr3_nt: TGTGCCAGTAGATCGGCCCCAGGGGTCACCACCGGGGAGCTGTTTTTT

v_call: TRBV2
j_call: TRBJ1-5
d_call: TRBD1
clone_size: -
cdr3_aa: CASSGTGLQPQHF
cdr3_nt: TGTGCCAGCAGCGGGACAGGGCTCCAGCCCCAGCATTTT

v_call: TRBV27
j_call: TRBJ1-5
d_call: TRBD1
clone_size: -
cdr3_aa: CASSTRRGGPNQPQHF
cdr3_nt: TGTGCCAGCAGTACGCGCCGAGGGGGCCCCAATCAGCCCCAGCATTTT

v_call: TRBV3-1/TRBV3-2
j_call: TRBJ1-1
d_call: TRBD1
clone_size: once
cdr3_aa: CASSQVTGATEAFF
cdr3_nt: TGTGCCAGCAGCCAAGTAACAGGGGCCACTGAAGCTTTCTTT

v_call: TRBV28
j_call: TRBJ2-7
d_call: -
clone_size: -
cdr3_aa: CASISVQGASYEQYF
cdr3_nt: TGTGCCAGCATTTCGGTACAGGGAGCCTCCTACGAGCAGTACTTC

v_call: TRBV2
j_call: TRBJ1-2
d_call: TRBD1
clone_size: -
cdr3_aa: CASSGQGGGGYTF
cdr3_nt: TGTGCCAGCAGTGGGCAGGGGGGAGGTGGCTACACCTTC

v_call: TRBV19
j_call: TRBJ1-4
d_call: -
clone_size: -
cdr3_aa: CASSMGGNNEKLFF
cdr3_nt: TGTGCCAGTAGTATGGGAGGGAACAATGAAAAACTGTTTTTT

v_call: TRBV5-1
j_call: TRBJ2-5
d_call: TRBD2
clone_size: -
cdr3_aa: CASSLNLAGESTQYF
cdr3_nt: TGCGCCAGCAGCTTGAATCTAGCGGGGGAGTCGACCCAGTACTTC

v_call: TRBV5-1
j_call: TRBJ1-2
d_call: TRBD1
clone_size: -
cdr3_aa: CASSKDRDHGYTF
cdr3_nt: TGCGCCAGCAGCAAGGACAGGGATCACGGCTACACCTTC

v_call: TRBV10-3
j_call: TRBJ2-3
d_call: -
clone_size: -
cdr3_aa: CAISESTGRTYYTQYF
cdr3_nt: TGTGCCATCAGTGAGTCGACAGGAAGAACCTACTATACGCAGTATTTT

v_call: TRBV6-5
j_call: TRBJ2-5
d_call: TRBD1
clone_size: -
cdr3_aa: CASNAKTGGSETQYF
cdr3_nt: TGTGCCAGCAACGCGAAGACAGGGGGCTCAGAGACCCAGTACTTC

v_call: TRBV7-2
j_call: TRBJ2-1
d_call: TRBD2
clone_size: -
cdr3_aa: CASSDVGGRADNEQFF
cdr3_nt: TGTGCCAGCAGCGACGTCGGGGGGAGGGCCGACAATGAGCAGTTCTTC

v_call: TRBV27
j_call: TRBJ1-1
d_call: TRBD1
clone_size: -
cdr3_aa: CASVNTNAGGTEAFF
cdr3_nt: TGTGCCAGCGTTAACACAAACGCAGGGGGGACTGAAGCTTTCTTT

v_call: TRBV6-1
j_call: TRBJ1-2
d_call: -
clone_size: few
cdr3_aa: CASSEYGGTSYTF
cdr3_nt: TGTGCCAGCAGTGAATACGGGGGGACAAGCTACACCTTC

v_call: TRBV5-1
j_call: TRBJ2-3
d_call: TRBD2
clone_size: -
cdr3_aa: CASSLGSGEPDTQYF
cdr3_nt: TGCGCCAGCAGCTTGGGCAGCGGGGAACCAGATACGCAGTATTTT